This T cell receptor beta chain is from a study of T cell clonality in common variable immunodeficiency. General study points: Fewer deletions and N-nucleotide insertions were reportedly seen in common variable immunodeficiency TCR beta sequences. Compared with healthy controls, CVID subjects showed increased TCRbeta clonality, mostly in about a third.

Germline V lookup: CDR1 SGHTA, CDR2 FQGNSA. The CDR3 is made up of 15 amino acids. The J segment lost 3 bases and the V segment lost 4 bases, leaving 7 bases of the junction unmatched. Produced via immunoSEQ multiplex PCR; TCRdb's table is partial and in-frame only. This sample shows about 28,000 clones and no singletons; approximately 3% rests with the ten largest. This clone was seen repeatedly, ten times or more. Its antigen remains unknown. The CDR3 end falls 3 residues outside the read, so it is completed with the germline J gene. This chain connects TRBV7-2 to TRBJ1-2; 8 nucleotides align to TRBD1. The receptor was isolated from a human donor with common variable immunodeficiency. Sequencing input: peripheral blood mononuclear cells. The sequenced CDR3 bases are TGTGCCAGCAGCTGGGGACAGGTTGCTGACTATGGC. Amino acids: CASSWGQVADYG. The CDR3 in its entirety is CASSWGQVADYGYTF. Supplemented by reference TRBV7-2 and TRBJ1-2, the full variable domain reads GAGVSQSPSNKVTEKGKDVELRCDPISGHTALYWYRQSLGQGLEFLIYFQGNSAPDKSGLPSDRFSAERTGGSVSTLTIQRTQQEDSAVYLCASSWGQVADYGYTFGSGTRLTVV.